This T cell receptor (beta chain) was obtained from a study of shared clonotypes between healthy human individuals. General study findings and limits: The naive CD4 repertoires of several donors were compared, and approximately 5% of clonotypes were shared. Generation probabilities were higher for clonotypes shared across all four sorted-subset donors than for unshared ones. Across subsets, estimated richness was generally greater for naive than for memory populations.

The table lists this clone with a few counts. Its antigen is undetermined. The same CDR3 arises from other DNA sequences in this sample as well. Per the study methods: Filtering of immunoSEQ junctional sequences could not match full-length read filtering. The repertoire was sequenced with immunoSEQ multiplex PCR; TCRdb's copy has only in-frame clones and lacks some. V, J and clone size reflect that table, while D and trimming were determined from the DNA. The table shows approximately 980,000 clones, with 70% to 85% occurring only once. Sequencing was carried out using memory CD4+ T cells sorted from blood. The sample's subset: CD45RA-negative fraction. This receptor was taken from a man aged 18 to 29 in good health.

CDR3 protein: CASSKHRDRVYEQYF. The DNA for the CDR3 is TGTGCCAGCAGCAAACACCGGGACAGGGTCTACGAGCAGTACTTC. V is TRBV5-8 and J is TRBJ2-7; 9 nucleotides line up with TRBD1. V gave up 4 bases and J gave up 3 bases; unmatched junction bases: 8. This CDR3 is 15 amino acids long. Germline assignment: CDR1 SGHTS and CDR2 YDEGEE. Combining the CDR3 with reference TRBV5-8 and TRBJ2-7 gives the whole variable domain EAGVTQSPTHLIKTRGQQATLRCSPISGHTSVYWYQQALGLGLQFLLWYDEGEERNRGNFPPRFSGRQFPNYSSELNVNALELEDSALYLCASSKHRDRVYEQYFGPGTRLTVT.